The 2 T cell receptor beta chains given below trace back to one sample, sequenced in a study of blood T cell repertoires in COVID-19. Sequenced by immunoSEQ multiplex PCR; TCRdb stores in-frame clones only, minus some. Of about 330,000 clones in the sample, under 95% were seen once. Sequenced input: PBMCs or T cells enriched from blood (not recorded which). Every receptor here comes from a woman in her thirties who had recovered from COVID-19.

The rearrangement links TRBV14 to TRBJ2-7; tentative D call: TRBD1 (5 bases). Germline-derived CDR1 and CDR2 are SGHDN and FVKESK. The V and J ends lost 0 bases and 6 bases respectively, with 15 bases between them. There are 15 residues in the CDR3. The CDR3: CASSQDWLRVSEQYF. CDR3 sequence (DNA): TGTGCCAGCAGCCAAGATTGGCTCAGGGTAAGCGAGCAGTACTTC.

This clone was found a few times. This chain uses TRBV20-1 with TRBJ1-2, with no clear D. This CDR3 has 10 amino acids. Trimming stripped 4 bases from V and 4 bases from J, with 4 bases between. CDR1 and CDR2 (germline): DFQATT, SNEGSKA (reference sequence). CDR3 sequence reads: CSANTYGYTF. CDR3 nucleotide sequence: TGCAGTGCTAACACCTATGGCTACACCTTC.